This is a list of T cell receptor beta chains from one sample in a study of blood T cell repertoires in COVID-19. Here immunoSEQ multiplex PCR was the method, and the copy in TCRdb shows in-frame clones only, minus some. The sample carries 340,000 or so clones, 80% to 90% recorded once. The material sequenced was peripheral blood. Receptors originate from a man aged 50-60 years with active or convalescent COVID-19. Both conserved end residues are part of each CDR3. Fields, in order: clone size, J gene, V gene, D gene, CDR3 protein, CDR3 DNA. The D gene is left open where the match is weak. Clone sizes are given selectively: once, few, many, or a class where the clone is expanded.

clone_size: -; j_call: TRBJ2-1; v_call: TRBV9; d_call: TRBD1; cdr3_aa: CASSVGGTEYNEQFF; cdr3_nt: TGTGCCAGCAGCGTAGGGGGGACAGAGTACAATGAGCAGTTCTTC
clone_size: few; j_call: TRBJ1-5; v_call: TRBV3-1/TRBV3-2; d_call: -; cdr3_aa: CASSQSLWRSNQPQHF; cdr3_nt: TGTGCCAGCAGCCAAAGTCTGTGGCGGAGCAATCAGCCCCAGCATTTT
clone_size: -; j_call: TRBJ1-4; v_call: TRBV27; d_call: TRBD1; cdr3_aa: CASSLAPSGTAVEKLFF; cdr3_nt: TGTGCCAGCAGTTTAGCCCCATCCGGGACAGCGGTTGAAAAACTGTTTTTT
clone_size: -; j_call: TRBJ1-2; v_call: TRBV18; d_call: TRBD1; cdr3_aa: CASSPRGSTGVLYGYTF; cdr3_nt: TGTGCCAGCTCACCAAGAGGATCGACAGGGGTCTTATATGGCTACACCTTC
clone_size: -; j_call: TRBJ2-2; v_call: TRBV6-6; d_call: TRBD2; cdr3_aa: CASSGTSRGTGELFF; cdr3_nt: TGTGCCAGCAGTGGGACTAGTCGAGGCACCGGGGAGCTGTTTTTT
clone_size: few; j_call: TRBJ1-2; v_call: TRBV28; d_call: -; cdr3_aa: CASAGARYGYTF; cdr3_nt: TGTGCCAGTGCGGGGGCACGGTATGGCTACACCTTC
clone_size: -; j_call: TRBJ2-2; v_call: TRBV7-3; d_call: -; cdr3_aa: CASSLGGTANTGELFF; cdr3_nt: TGTGCCAGCAGCCTAGGGGGGACAGCGAACACCGGGGAGCTGTTTTTT
clone_size: -; j_call: TRBJ1-3; v_call: TRBV13; d_call: -; cdr3_aa: CASSLNIGGTTLGTIYF; cdr3_nt: TGTGCCAGCAGCTTAAACATCGGAGGGACCACACTGGGCACCATATATTTT
clone_size: -; j_call: TRBJ1-1; v_call: TRBV2; d_call: -; cdr3_aa: CAGGDNLNTEAFF; cdr3_nt: TGTGCCGGGGGGGACAACTTGAACACTGAAGCTTTCTTT
clone_size: -; j_call: TRBJ2-7; v_call: TRBV6-5; d_call: TRBD1; cdr3_aa: CASTRQGAREQYF; cdr3_nt: TGTGCCAGCACCAGACAGGGGGCAAGGGAGCAGTACTTC
clone_size: -; j_call: TRBJ2-1; v_call: TRBV29-1; d_call: -; cdr3_aa: CSVEAGEFF; cdr3_nt: TGCAGCGTTGAGGCAGGGGAGTTCTTC
clone_size: once; j_call: TRBJ1-4; v_call: TRBV27; d_call: TRBD1; cdr3_aa: CASSSPGTGNEKLFF; cdr3_nt: TGTGCCAGCAGCTCCCCCGGGACAGGGAATGAAAAACTGTTTTTT
clone_size: -; j_call: TRBJ1-2; v_call: TRBV18; d_call: -; cdr3_aa: CASSPASYGYTF; cdr3_nt: TGTGCCAGCTCACCGGCCTCTTATGGCTACACCTTC
clone_size: -; j_call: TRBJ2-2; v_call: TRBV7-3; d_call: TRBD2; cdr3_aa: CASSLIPGGGTGELFF; cdr3_nt: TGTGCCAGCAGCTTAATCCCCGGGGGGGGCACCGGGGAGCTGTTTTTT
clone_size: -; j_call: TRBJ2-7; v_call: TRBV11-2; d_call: TRBD2; cdr3_aa: CASSRGGRYEQYF; cdr3_nt: TGTGCCAGCAGCCGCGGGGGGAGGTACGAGCAGTACTTC
clone_size: once; j_call: TRBJ1-4; v_call: TRBV9; d_call: TRBD1; cdr3_aa: CASSRDRVTNEKLFF; cdr3_nt: TGTGCCAGCAGCCGCGACAGGGTAACTAATGAAAAACTGTTTTTT
clone_size: -; j_call: TRBJ1-1; v_call: TRBV2; d_call: -; cdr3_aa: CASSALNTEAFF; cdr3_nt: TGTGCCAGCAGTGCCCTTAACACTGAAGCTTTCTTT
clone_size: few; j_call: TRBJ1-1; v_call: TRBV18; d_call: TRBD1; cdr3_aa: CASSESQGSEAFF; cdr3_nt: TGTGCCAGCTCAGAATCACAGGGGTCTGAAGCTTTCTTT
clone_size: -; j_call: TRBJ2-2; v_call: TRBV30; d_call: TRBD1; cdr3_aa: CAWSMGQGFAGELFF; cdr3_nt: TGTGCCTGGAGTATGGGACAGGGGTTCGCCGGGGAGCTGTTTTTT
clone_size: -; j_call: TRBJ1-1; v_call: TRBV5-1; d_call: TRBD1; cdr3_aa: CASKTGGLGEAFF; cdr3_nt: TGCGCCAGCAAGACAGGGGGCCTAGGTGAAGCTTTCTTT
clone_size: -; j_call: TRBJ1-2; v_call: TRBV7-2; d_call: TRBD1; cdr3_aa: CASSLQATGYGYTF; cdr3_nt: TGTGCCAGCAGCTTACAAGCGACAGGGTATGGCTACACCTTC
clone_size: -; j_call: TRBJ1-1; v_call: TRBV18; d_call: TRBD1; cdr3_aa: CASSITGGDAEAFF; cdr3_nt: TGTGCCAGCTCAATCACAGGGGGCGACGCTGAAGCTTTCTTT
clone_size: -; j_call: TRBJ2-7; v_call: TRBV6-5; d_call: TRBD1; cdr3_aa: CAITGQGTYEQYF; cdr3_nt: TGTGCCATCACGGGACAGGGGACCTACGAGCAGTACTTC
clone_size: -; j_call: TRBJ2-7; v_call: TRBV5-6; d_call: TRBD1; cdr3_aa: CASRQGASPTYEQYF; cdr3_nt: TGTGCCAGCAGGCAGGGGGCTTCACCTACCTACGAGCAGTACTTC
clone_size: -; j_call: TRBJ1-2; v_call: TRBV6-2/TRBV6-3; d_call: TRBD1; cdr3_aa: CASSSTGDYGYTF; cdr3_nt: TGTGCCAGCAGTTCGACAGGGGACTATGGCTACACCTTC
clone_size: -; j_call: TRBJ1-1; v_call: TRBV9; d_call: -; cdr3_aa: CATSSSPNTEAFF; cdr3_nt: TGTGCCACCAGCTCGAGCCCGAACACTGAAGCTTTCTTT
clone_size: -; j_call: TRBJ2-7; v_call: TRBV6-5; d_call: -; cdr3_aa: CASSSEPISYEQYF; cdr3_nt: TGTGCCAGCAGTTCCGAGCCCATCTCCTACGAGCAGTACTTC
clone_size: few; j_call: TRBJ1-5; v_call: TRBV5-1; d_call: TRBD1; cdr3_aa: CASSLGDRGRQEPQHF; cdr3_nt: TGCGCCAGCAGCTTGGGGGACAGGGGCCGCCAGGAGCCCCAGCATTTT
clone_size: -; j_call: TRBJ1-5; v_call: TRBV19; d_call: -; cdr3_aa: CASSTPGAGNQPQHF; cdr3_nt: TGTGCCAGTAGTACCCCAGGGGCTGGCAATCAGCCCCAGCATTTT
clone_size: -; j_call: TRBJ2-3; v_call: TRBV19; d_call: TRBD2; cdr3_aa: CASSSGRATGDTQYF; cdr3_nt: TGTGCCAGTAGTAGCGGGAGGGCCACGGGAGATACGCAGTATTTT
clone_size: -; j_call: TRBJ1-1; v_call: TRBV19; d_call: -; cdr3_aa: CASRGHAVGTEAFF; cdr3_nt: TGTGCCAGTAGAGGACACGCCGTTGGCACTGAAGCTTTCTTT
clone_size: -; j_call: TRBJ2-7; v_call: TRBV24-1; d_call: -; cdr3_aa: CATSDQSDEQYF; cdr3_nt: TGTGCCACCAGTGATCAAAGCGACGAGCAGTACTTC
clone_size: -; j_call: TRBJ2-1; v_call: TRBV30; d_call: -; cdr3_aa: CAWSVLGTFGGGSYNEQFF; cdr3_nt: TGTGCCTGGAGTGTACTAGGGACGTTTGGGGGAGGTTCCTACAATGAGCAGTTCTTC
clone_size: -; j_call: TRBJ2-6; v_call: TRBV28; d_call: -; cdr3_aa: CASSSTGSGAGANVLTF; cdr3_nt: TGTGCCAGCAGTTCGACAGGAAGTGGGGCTGGGGCCAACGTCCTGACTTTC
clone_size: -; j_call: TRBJ1-2; v_call: TRBV11-1; d_call: TRBD1; cdr3_aa: CASSYSWDRGNYGYTF; cdr3_nt: TGTGCCAGCAGCTACTCCTGGGACAGGGGTAACTATGGCTACACCTTC
clone_size: -; j_call: TRBJ1-1; v_call: TRBV5-1; d_call: -; cdr3_aa: CASSLTGSTEAFF; cdr3_nt: TGCGCCAGCAGCCTTACAGGGAGCACTGAAGCTTTCTTT
clone_size: -; j_call: TRBJ2-7; v_call: TRBV9; d_call: TRBD1; cdr3_aa: CASSPHAGTGVEQYF; cdr3_nt: TGTGCCAGCAGCCCCCATGCCGGGACAGGGGTCGAGCAGTACTTC
clone_size: -; j_call: TRBJ1-6; v_call: TRBV9; d_call: -; cdr3_aa: CASSTTPDGWDTLHF; cdr3_nt: TGTGCCAGCAGCACGACACCAGACGGATGGGACACCCTCCACTTT
clone_size: -; j_call: TRBJ1-4; v_call: TRBV18; d_call: TRBD1; cdr3_aa: CASSPRTGRGEKLFF; cdr3_nt: TGTGCCAGCTCACCCCGGACAGGGAGGGGTGAAAAACTGTTTTTT
clone_size: -; j_call: TRBJ2-7; v_call: TRBV28; d_call: TRBD2; cdr3_aa: CASRGEYEQYF; cdr3_nt: TGTGCCAGCCGGGGGGAGTACGAGCAGTACTTC
clone_size: once; j_call: TRBJ2-7; v_call: TRBV10-3; d_call: TRBD2; cdr3_aa: CAISPLAGGSYEQYF; cdr3_nt: TGTGCCATCAGCCCACTAGCGGGGGGGTCCTACGAGCAGTACTTC
clone_size: -; j_call: TRBJ2-3; v_call: TRBV12-2; d_call: -; cdr3_aa: CASRFSERTITDTQYF; cdr3_nt: TGTGCAAGTCGCTTTTCCGAGCGGACTATCACAGATACGCAGTATTTT
clone_size: -; j_call: TRBJ2-7; v_call: TRBV2; d_call: TRBD2; cdr3_aa: CASSVRGLAGKEQYF; cdr3_nt: TGTGCCAGCAGTGTAAGGGGACTAGCGGGAAAGGAGCAGTACTTC
clone_size: -; j_call: TRBJ1-3; v_call: TRBV30; d_call: -; cdr3_aa: CACVRNTIYF; cdr3_nt: TGTGCCTGTGTTAGAAACACCATATATTTT
clone_size: once; j_call: TRBJ2-3; v_call: TRBV11-2; d_call: -; cdr3_aa: CASSPQGYGDTQYF; cdr3_nt: TGTGCCAGCAGCCCCCAGGGGTATGGAGATACGCAGTATTTT
clone_size: few; j_call: TRBJ2-7; v_call: TRBV6-2/TRBV6-3; d_call: -; cdr3_aa: CASSYPTTGRTSSYEQYF; cdr3_nt: TGTGCCAGCAGTTACCCTACGACAGGAAGAACGAGCTCCTACGAGCAGTACTTC
clone_size: -; j_call: TRBJ2-1; v_call: TRBV5-1; d_call: -; cdr3_aa: CASSDTGSYNEQFF; cdr3_nt: TGCGCCAGCAGTGATACCGGCTCCTACAATGAGCAGTTCTTC
clone_size: -; j_call: TRBJ1-1; v_call: TRBV14; d_call: TRBD1; cdr3_aa: CASSSQGVAFTEAFF; cdr3_nt: TGTGCCAGCAGTTCACAGGGGGTTGCTTTCACTGAAGCTTTCTTT
clone_size: -; j_call: TRBJ2-1; v_call: TRBV10-3; d_call: TRBD2; cdr3_aa: CAITDSGINEQFF; cdr3_nt: TGTGCCATCACGGATAGCGGGATAAATGAGCAGTTCTTC
clone_size: -; j_call: TRBJ2-3; v_call: TRBV5-5; d_call: TRBD2; cdr3_aa: CASSLLNSGRQDTQYF; cdr3_nt: TGTGCCAGCAGCTTACTTAATAGCGGGAGACAAGATACGCAGTATTTT
clone_size: -; j_call: TRBJ1-1; v_call: TRBV25-1; d_call: -; cdr3_aa: CASSALLGETEAFF; cdr3_nt: TGTGCCAGCAGTGCGCTCCTAGGGGAAACTGAAGCTTTCTTT
clone_size: -; j_call: TRBJ2-3; v_call: TRBV28; d_call: -; cdr3_aa: CASTLSQVGTDTQYF; cdr3_nt: TGTGCCAGCACCCTGTCACAGGTGGGCACAGATACGCAGTATTTT